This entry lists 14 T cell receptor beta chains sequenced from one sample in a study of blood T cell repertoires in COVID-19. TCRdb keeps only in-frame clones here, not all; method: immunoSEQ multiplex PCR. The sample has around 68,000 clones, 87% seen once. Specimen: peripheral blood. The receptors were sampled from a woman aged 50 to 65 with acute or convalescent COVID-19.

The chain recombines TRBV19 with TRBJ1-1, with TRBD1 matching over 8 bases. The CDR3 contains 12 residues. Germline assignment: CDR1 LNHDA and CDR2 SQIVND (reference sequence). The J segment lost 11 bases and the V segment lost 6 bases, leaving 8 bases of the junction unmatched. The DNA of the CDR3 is TGTGCCAGTAGCCCGACAGGGGCGGTGGCTTTCTTT. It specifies CASSPTGAVAFF.

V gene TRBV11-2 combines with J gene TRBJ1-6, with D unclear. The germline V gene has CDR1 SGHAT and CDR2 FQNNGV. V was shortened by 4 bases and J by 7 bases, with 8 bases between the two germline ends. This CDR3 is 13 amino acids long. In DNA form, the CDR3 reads TGTGCCAGCAGCTCCCACTGGAATTCACCCCTCCACTTT. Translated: CASSSHWNSPLHF.

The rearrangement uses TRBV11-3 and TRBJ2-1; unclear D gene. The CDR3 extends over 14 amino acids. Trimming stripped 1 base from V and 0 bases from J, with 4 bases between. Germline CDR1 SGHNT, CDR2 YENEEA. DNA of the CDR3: TGTGCCAGCAGCTTAGGCGGCTCCTACAATGAGCAGTTCTTC. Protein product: CASSLGGSYNEQFF.

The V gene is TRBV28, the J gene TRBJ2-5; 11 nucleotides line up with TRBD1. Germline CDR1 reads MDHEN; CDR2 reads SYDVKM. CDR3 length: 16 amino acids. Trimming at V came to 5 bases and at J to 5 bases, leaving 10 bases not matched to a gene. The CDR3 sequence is CASSQGQGAREETQYF. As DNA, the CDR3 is TGTGCCAGCAGTCAAGGACAGGGGGCACGTGAGGAGACCCAGTACTTC.

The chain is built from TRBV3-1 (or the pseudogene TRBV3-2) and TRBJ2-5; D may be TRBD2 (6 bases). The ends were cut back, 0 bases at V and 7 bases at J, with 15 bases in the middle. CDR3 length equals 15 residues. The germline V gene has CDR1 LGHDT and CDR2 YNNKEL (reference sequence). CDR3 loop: CASSQDDWRDGTQYF. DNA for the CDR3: TGTGCCAGCAGCCAAGACGATTGGCGGGATGGGACCCAGTACTTC.

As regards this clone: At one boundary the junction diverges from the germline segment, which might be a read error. CDR3 nucleotide sequence: TGTGCCAGCAGTTACCGGTATACGAACAGGGACACCAGCTTC. Its protein product is CASSYRYTNRDTSF. The chain recombines TRBV6-5 with TRBJ1-2, with D possibly being TRBD1 (6 bases). The CDR3 is 14 amino acids. Germline CDR1 and CDR2: MNHEY and SVGAGI.

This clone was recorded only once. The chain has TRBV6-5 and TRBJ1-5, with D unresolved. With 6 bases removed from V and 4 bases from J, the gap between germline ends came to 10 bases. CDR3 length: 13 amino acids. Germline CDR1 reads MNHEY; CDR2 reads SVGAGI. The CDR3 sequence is CASRQVNNQPQHF. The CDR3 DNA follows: TGTGCCAGCAGGCAGGTCAATAATCAGCCCCAGCATTTT.

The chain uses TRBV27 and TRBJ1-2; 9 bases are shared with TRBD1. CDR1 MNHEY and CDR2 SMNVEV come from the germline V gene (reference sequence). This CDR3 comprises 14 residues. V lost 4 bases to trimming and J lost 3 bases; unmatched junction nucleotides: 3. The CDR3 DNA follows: TGTGCCAGCAGTTGGGACAGGGACGACTATGGCTACACCTTC. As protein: CASSWDRDDYGYTF.

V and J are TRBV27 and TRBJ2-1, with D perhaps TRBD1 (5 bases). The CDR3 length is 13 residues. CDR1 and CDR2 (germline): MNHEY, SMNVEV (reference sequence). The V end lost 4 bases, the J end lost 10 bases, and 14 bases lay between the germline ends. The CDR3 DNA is TGTGCCAGCAGTTGGGTACCAAGGGGAGAGCAGTTCTTC. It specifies CASSWVPRGEQFF.

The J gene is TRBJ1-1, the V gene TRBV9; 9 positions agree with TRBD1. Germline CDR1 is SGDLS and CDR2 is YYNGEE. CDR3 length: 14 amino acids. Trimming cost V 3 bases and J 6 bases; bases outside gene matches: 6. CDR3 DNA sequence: TGTGCCAGCAGCGGGACAGGGGATTTCTCTGAAGCTTTCTTT. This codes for CASSGTGDFSEAFF.

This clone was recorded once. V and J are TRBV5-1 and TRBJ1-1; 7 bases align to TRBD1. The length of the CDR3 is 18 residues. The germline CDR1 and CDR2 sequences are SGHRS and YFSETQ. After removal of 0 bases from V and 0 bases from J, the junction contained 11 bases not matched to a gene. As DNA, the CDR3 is TGCGCCAGCAGCTTGGTAGGGCAGGGGGTGGCTATGAACACTGAAGCTTTCTTT. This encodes CASSLVGQGVAMNTEAFF.

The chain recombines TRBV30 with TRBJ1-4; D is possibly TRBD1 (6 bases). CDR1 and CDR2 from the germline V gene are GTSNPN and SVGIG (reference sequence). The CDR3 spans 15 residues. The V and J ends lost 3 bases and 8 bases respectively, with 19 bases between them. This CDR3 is CAWSGGQGQAEKLFF. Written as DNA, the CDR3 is TGTGCCTGGAGCGGGGGGCAGGGGCAAGCGGAAAAACTGTTTTTT.

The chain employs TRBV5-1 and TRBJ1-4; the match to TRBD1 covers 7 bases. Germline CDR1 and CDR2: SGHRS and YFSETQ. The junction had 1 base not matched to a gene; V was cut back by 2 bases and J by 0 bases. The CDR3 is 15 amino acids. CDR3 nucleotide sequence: TGCGCCAGCAGCTTCGGGACAGCAACTAATGAAAAACTGTTTTTT. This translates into CASSFGTATNEKLFF.

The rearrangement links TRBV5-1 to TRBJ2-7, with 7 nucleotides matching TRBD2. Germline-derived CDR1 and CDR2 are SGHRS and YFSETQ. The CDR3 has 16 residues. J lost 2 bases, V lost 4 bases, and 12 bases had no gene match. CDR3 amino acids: CASSRLGGGGTYEQYF. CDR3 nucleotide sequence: TGCGCCAGCAGCCGCCTGGGCGGGGGTGGAACCTACGAGCAGTACTTC.